Each of the 7 T cell receptor beta chains below was sequenced from the same sample in a study of T cells after posttransplantation cyclophosphamide. Sampled 1 year posttransplant, controls received myeloablative marrow transplants, methotrexate and a calcineurin inhibitor. Assay: immunoSEQ multiplex PCR; the TCRdb copy retains only in-frame clones and omits some. The sample contains roughly 20,000 clones, 89% of which appear only once. This sample comprised PBMCs, obtained after an allogeneic stem cell transplant with a calcineurin inhibitor and methotrexate. The receptors shown here come from a female patient aged 50 to 60 who received an allogeneic stem cell transplant from an unrelated donor, was CMV-positive, and had chronic GVHD only. The T cells may partly be graft donor cells.

The chain employs TRBV9 and TRBJ2-2; no firm D call. Trimming stripped 0 bases from V and 0 bases from J, with 9 bases between. This CDR3 contains 16 residues. CDR1 and CDR2 (germline): SGDLS, YYNGEE. CDR3 bases: TGTGCCAGCAGCGTAGTGGGTAGCCCGAACACCGGGGAGCTGTTTTTT. It specifies CASSVVGSPNTGELFF.

The V gene is TRBV19, the J gene TRBJ2-2; 10 bases are shared with TRBD2. Germline values: CDR1 LNHDA, CDR2 SQIVND (reference sequence). CDR3 length: 16 amino acids. The junction had 3 bases not matched to a gene; V was cut back by 1 base and J by 4 bases. CDR3 in amino acids: CASSIGTSGSTGELFF. CDR3 in DNA: TGTGCCAGTAGTATAGGGACTAGCGGTTCCACCGGGGAGCTGTTTTTT.

This clone was seen a single time. The chain couples TRBV28 to TRBJ1-5; 9 bases match TRBD1. The V segment lost 1 base and the J segment 3 bases; nucleotides outside the gene matches: 4. CDR1 is MDHEN, CDR2 SYDVKM, per germline. This CDR3 comprises 16 residues. The CDR3 DNA reads TGTGCCAGCAGTTTATTACGACAGGGGGACAATCAGCCCCAGCATTTT. Protein sequence: CASSLLRQGDNQPQHF.

The chain carries TRBV30 and TRBJ1-4, with TRBD1 identical over 7 bases. The germline gives CDR1 GTSNPN, CDR2 SVGIG (reference sequence). The J segment lost 2 bases and the V segment lost 3 bases, leaving 3 bases of the junction unmatched. The CDR3 covers 14 residues. The CDR3 protein is CAWSVTGTNEKLFF. CDR3 DNA: TGTGCCTGGAGCGTGACAGGGACTAATGAAAAACTGTTTTTT.

This chain uses TRBV15 with TRBJ1-3; tentatively, D is TRBD1 (5 bases). Germline V gene sequence: CDR1 LNHNV, CDR2 YYDKDF (reference sequence). V was cut by 6 bases and J by 4 bases, with 10 bases left in between. This CDR3 spans 13 amino acids. The CDR3 DNA reads TGTGCCACCAGGGGGGGTCGAGGAAACACCATATATTTT. Its protein is CATRGGRGNTIYF. Combining the CDR3 with reference TRBV15 and TRBJ1-3 gives the whole variable domain DAMVIQNPRYQVTQFGKPVTLSCSQTLNHNVMYWYQQKSSQAPKLLFHYYDKDFNNEADTPDNFQSRRPNTSFCFLDIRSPGLGDTAMYLCATRGGRGNTIYFGEGSWLTVV.

This chain joins TRBV7-9 and TRBJ1-5; 9 nucleotides match TRBD1. After removal of 1 base from V and 6 bases from J, the junction contained 10 bases not matched to a gene. Germline CDR1 and CDR2: SEHNR and FQNEAQ (reference sequence). The CDR3 loop spans 17 amino acids. The CDR3 region is CASSLVSGGTGIQPQHF. The CDR3 DNA reads TGTGCCAGCAGCTTAGTTAGCGGGGGGACAGGGATTCAGCCCCAGCATTTT.

This chain connects TRBV29-1 to TRBJ2-2; D gene unclear. CDR3 length equals 15 residues. Germline V CDR1 and CDR2: SQVTM, ANQGSEA. Trimming removed 4 bases from V and 2 bases from J, with 14 bases in between. This CDR3 reads CSVGSARLNTGELFF. Written as DNA, the CDR3 is TGCAGCGTTGGGTCGGCGCGGTTAAACACCGGGGAGCTGTTTTTT.